This is a list of T cell receptor beta chains from one sample in a study of cytomegalovirus exposure and HLA in healthy donors. Sequencing used immunoSEQ multiplex PCR; TCRdb keeps in-frame clones, though not all of them. In the table there are roughly 300,000 clones, just over 85% of which are singletons. The sequencing sample was made of PBMCs. The origin of the receptors is a man in his forties in good health and CMV-seropositive. The CDR3 runs from the conserved cysteine through the conserved F or W. The D gene is left open where the match is weak. Expanded clones are given a class, and other clones once, few, many or no size at all.

j_gene: TRBJ2-7
v_gene: TRBV5-4
abundance: -
d_gene: -
CDR3nt: TGTGCCAGCAGTGTTCGCCTATCCAAATTTACCGAGCAGTACTTC
CDR3aa: CASSVRLSKFTEQYF

j_gene: TRBJ2-7
v_gene: TRBV4-2
abundance: -
d_gene: TRBD1
CDR3nt: TGTGCCAGCAGCCAGTCCGGGACAGGGAGGGAGCAGTACTTC
CDR3aa: CASSQSGTGREQYF

j_gene: TRBJ2-7
v_gene: TRBV7-9
abundance: -
d_gene: -
CDR3nt: TGTGCCAGCAGCTCAGGACCCCGGGACCTCAAGGGACACGAGCAGTACTTC
CDR3aa: CASSSGPRDLKGHEQYF

j_gene: TRBJ2-7
v_gene: TRBV28
abundance: -
d_gene: TRBD1
CDR3nt: TGTGCCAGCAGTGCCTCAGGGGGCCCCTACGAGCAGTACTTC
CDR3aa: CASSASGGPYEQYF

j_gene: TRBJ2-3
v_gene: TRBV28
abundance: -
d_gene: TRBD1
CDR3nt: TGTGCCAGCAGTTTCTTAACGACAGGGAGCACAGATACGCAGTATTTT
CDR3aa: CASSFLTTGSTDTQYF

j_gene: TRBJ2-5
v_gene: TRBV15
abundance: -
d_gene: -
CDR3nt: TGTGCCACCAGCAGACCGCGGGAAGAGACCCAGTACTTC
CDR3aa: CATSRPREETQYF

j_gene: TRBJ1-1
v_gene: TRBV5-1
abundance: few
d_gene: -
CDR3nt: TGCGCCAGCAGGCAGGGTGGCACTGAAGCTTTCTTT
CDR3aa: CASRQGGTEAFF

j_gene: TRBJ2-7
v_gene: TRBV27
abundance: -
d_gene: -
CDR3nt: TGTGCCAGCAGACCGGACAGTTCCTACGAGCAGTACTTC
CDR3aa: CASRPDSSYEQYF

j_gene: TRBJ2-2
v_gene: TRBV9
abundance: -
d_gene: TRBD2
CDR3nt: TGTGCCAGCAGCGTAGCGGGAGGGACCGGGGAGCTGTTTTTT
CDR3aa: CASSVAGGTGELFF

j_gene: TRBJ2-7
v_gene: TRBV30
abundance: -
d_gene: TRBD2
CDR3nt: TGTGCCTGGGGCCGAGACAGGGGCGATTTTCTAGCGGGAGGTACCTACGAGCAGTACTTC
CDR3aa: CAWGRDRGDFLAGGTYEQYF

j_gene: TRBJ1-1
v_gene: TRBV5-8
abundance: -
d_gene: -
CDR3nt: TGTGCCAGCAGAGCGGTCCCAGGGGACACTGAAGCTTTCTTT
CDR3aa: CASRAVPGDTEAFF

j_gene: TRBJ2-1
v_gene: TRBV6-5
abundance: -
d_gene: TRBD2
CDR3nt: TGTGCCAGCAGCTCTAGGACTAGCGGCAATGAGCAGTTCTTC
CDR3aa: CASSSRTSGNEQFF

j_gene: TRBJ2-7
v_gene: TRBV11-2
abundance: few
d_gene: TRBD1
CDR3nt: TGTGCCAGCAGCCCGGCCATGGGGGACAGATCTACCTACGAGCAGTACTTC
CDR3aa: CASSPAMGDRSTYEQYF

j_gene: TRBJ1-2
v_gene: TRBV29-1
abundance: -
d_gene: -
CDR3nt: TGCAGCGGGAGGGGGGGCGCGAGCGGCGGCTACACCTTC
CDR3aa: CSGRGGASGGYTF

j_gene: TRBJ2-2
v_gene: TRBV2
abundance: -
d_gene: TRBD1
CDR3nt: TGTGCCAGCAGAGTAGACAGGGGGCGCGTCGGGGAGCTGTTTTTT
CDR3aa: CASRVDRGRVGELFF

j_gene: TRBJ2-7
v_gene: TRBV5-1
abundance: -
d_gene: -
CDR3nt: TGCGCCAGCAGCTTGTCAGGGAACTACGAGCAGTACTTC
CDR3aa: CASSLSGNYEQYF

j_gene: TRBJ2-7
v_gene: TRBV6-6
abundance: -
d_gene: TRBD1
CDR3nt: TGTGCCAGCAAACCCGACAGGGCCCACGAGCAGTACTTC
CDR3aa: CASKPDRAHEQYF